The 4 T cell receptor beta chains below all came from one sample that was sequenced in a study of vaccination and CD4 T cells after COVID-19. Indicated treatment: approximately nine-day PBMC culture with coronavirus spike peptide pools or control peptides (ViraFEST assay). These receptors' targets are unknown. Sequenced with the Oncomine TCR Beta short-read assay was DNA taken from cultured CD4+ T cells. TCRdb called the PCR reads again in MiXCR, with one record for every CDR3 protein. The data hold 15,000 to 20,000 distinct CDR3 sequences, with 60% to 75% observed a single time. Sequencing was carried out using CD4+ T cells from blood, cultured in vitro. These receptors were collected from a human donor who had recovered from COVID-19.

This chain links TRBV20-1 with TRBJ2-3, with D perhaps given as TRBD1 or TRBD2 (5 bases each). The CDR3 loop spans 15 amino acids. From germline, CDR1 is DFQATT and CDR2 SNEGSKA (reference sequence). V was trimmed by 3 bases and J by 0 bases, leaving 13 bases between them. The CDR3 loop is CSASSGTVSTDTQYF. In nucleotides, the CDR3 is TGCAGTGCTAGTAGTGGGACGGTTAGCACAGATACGCAGTATTTT.

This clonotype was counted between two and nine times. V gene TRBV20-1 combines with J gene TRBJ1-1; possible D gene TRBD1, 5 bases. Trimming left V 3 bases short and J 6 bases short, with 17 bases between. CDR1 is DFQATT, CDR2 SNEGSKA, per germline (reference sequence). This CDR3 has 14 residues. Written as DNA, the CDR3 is TGCAGTGCTAGCACGGGGGTTAGTTGGGCTGAAGCTTTCTTT. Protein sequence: CSASTGVSWAEAFF.

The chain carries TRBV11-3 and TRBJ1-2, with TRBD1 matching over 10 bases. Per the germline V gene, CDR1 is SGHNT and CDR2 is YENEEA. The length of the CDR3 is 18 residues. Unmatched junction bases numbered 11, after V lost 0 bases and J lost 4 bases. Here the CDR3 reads CASSLDSTGGPVSYGYTF. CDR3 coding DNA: TGTGCCAGCAGCTTAGATTCGACAGGGGGCCCGGTTTCCTATGGCTACACCTTC.

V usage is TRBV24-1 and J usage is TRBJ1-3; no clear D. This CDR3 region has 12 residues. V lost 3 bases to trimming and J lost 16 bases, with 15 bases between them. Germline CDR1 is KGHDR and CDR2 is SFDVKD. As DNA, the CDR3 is TGTGCCACCAGTGATCCACGGGGAAAGTCTTATTTT. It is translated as CATSDPRGKSYF.